These 15 T cell receptor beta chains were all obtained from the same sample, sequenced in a study of CD8+ T cells in alopecia areata. Following extraction, RNA underwent reverse transcription to cDNA, which served as the sequencing template. Generated by immunoSEQ multiplex PCR, the TCRdb table keeps only in-frame clones and is missing some. The sample carries roughly 250,000 clones, roughly two thirds recorded once. The starting material was CD4+ T cells sorted from blood, obtained at week 0. These receptors all stem from a human donor with alopecia areata.

The chain couples TRBV10-3 to TRBJ2-1; TRBD2 agrees at 13 bases. V trimming: 5 bases; J trimming: 0 bases; junction bases outside the gene matches: 7. CDR1 and CDR2 from the germline V gene are ENHRY and SYGVKD. The CDR3 is made up of 18 amino acids. CDR3 DNA sequence: TGTGCCATCAGTACTACTAGCGGGGGGGGCCTCTCCTACAATGAGCAGTTCTTC. It codes for CAISTTSGGGLSYNEQFF.

The rearrangement links TRBV7-9 to TRBJ2-7, with 8 bases lining up with TRBD1. The CDR3 is 14 amino acids. Per the germline V gene, CDR1 is SEHNR and CDR2 is FQNEAQ (reference sequence). J was trimmed by 5 bases and V by 2 bases; bases with no gene match: 5. The CDR3 here is CASSLMTGEDEQYF. The DNA for the CDR3 is TGTGCCAGCAGCTTAATGACAGGGGAGGACGAGCAGTACTTC.

There are a few counts of this clone. V and J are TRBV25-1 and TRBJ1-6; D not certain. V lost 0 bases and J 0 bases, leaving 9 bases between the germline ends. CDR1 is MGHDK and CDR2 is SYGVNS in the germline V gene. The CDR3 loop spans 17 amino acids. This CDR3 is CASSEYGLSSYNSPLHF. CDR3 DNA sequence: TGTGCCAGCAGTGAATATGGACTGAGCTCCTATAATTCACCCCTCCACTTT.

This clone was picked up one time. The chain is built from TRBV5-1 and TRBJ2-7; 9 bases agree with TRBD2. With V trimmed by 4 bases and J by 6 bases, 14 bases remained unmatched. This CDR3 spans 16 amino acids. The germline V gene has CDR1 SGHRS and CDR2 YFSETQ. The CDR3 region is CASSLLGAGGPLEQYF. CDR3 DNA: TGCGCCAGCAGCCTCCTCGGAGCGGGGGGCCCCCTCGAGCAGTACTTC.

V is TRBV5-1 and J is TRBJ2-1, with a tentative D call TRBD1 (5 bases). V dropped 0 bases and J dropped 13 bases, with 11 bases sitting between them. Germline values: CDR1 SGHRS, CDR2 YFSETQ. The CDR3 extends over 12 amino acids. The CDR3 sequence: CASSLDRFKQFF. Written as DNA, the CDR3 is TGCGCCAGCAGCTTGGACAGGTTCAAACAGTTCTTC.

This clone turned up a few times. The J gene is TRBJ1-6, the V gene TRBV10-3; D gene unclear. The CDR3 loop spans 14 amino acids. Trimming pared 4 bases from V and 8 bases from J, leaving 12 bases between. Germline loops: CDR1 ENHRY, CDR2 SYGVKD. The CDR3 region is CAISGVRTDSPLHF. CDR3 DNA: TGTGCCATCAGTGGGGTACGTACAGATTCACCCCTCCACTTT.

CDR3 sequence (DNA): TGTGCCTGGAGTATAGGGAACTCTGGGGCCAACGTCCTGACTTTC. The encoded protein is CAWSIGNSGANVLTF. This chain uses TRBV30 with TRBJ2-6; D uncertain. The CDR3 is made up of 15 amino acids. V was trimmed by 2 bases and J by 0 bases, leaving 8 bases between them. Germline V lookup: CDR1 GTSNPN, CDR2 SVGIG (reference sequence).

The chain employs TRBV19 and TRBJ2-5, with 11 bases aligning to TRBD1. Germline CDR1 and CDR2: LNHDA and SQIVND (reference sequence). V lost 5 bases to trimming and J lost 2 bases; unmatched junction nucleotides: 4. This CDR3 is 15 amino acids long. The CDR3 DNA is TGTGCCAGTAGTCGCCGGGACAGGGGGCAAGAGACCCAGTACTTC. Translating gives CASSRRDRGQETQYF.

DNA for the CDR3: TGTGCCAGCAGCTCCCGGGCGGGGGGGCGTGAGACCCAGTACTTC. Its translation is CASSSRAGGRETQYF. V usage is TRBV7-9 and J usage is TRBJ2-5; 9 bases agree with TRBD2. With V trimmed by 4 bases and J by 5 bases, 8 bases remained unmatched. The CDR3 spans 15 residues. The germline V gene encodes CDR1 SEHNR and CDR2 FQNEAQ (reference sequence).

This clone has a handful of counts. CDR3 in amino acids: CASSLDSTSGNTIYF. CDR3 bases: TGTGCCAGCAGCTTAGACAGCACGTCTGGAAACACCATATATTTT. The chain links TRBV7-2 to TRBJ1-3, with D uncertain. The CDR3 loop spans 15 amino acids. The ends were cut back, 1 base at V and 1 base at J, with 8 bases in the middle. The V gene's germline CDR1 is SGHTA and CDR2 FQGNSA.

On this clone: Within the sample, other DNA sequences also encode this same CDR3. The chain uses TRBV9 and TRBJ2-1; unclear D gene. CDR3 length: 14 amino acids. Germline V gene data show CDR1 as SGDLS and CDR2 as YYNGEE. V shed 2 bases and J shed 0 bases, with 6 bases lying between them. CDR3 in amino acids: CASSVLGSYNEQFF. Here the CDR3 DNA reads TGTGCCAGCAGCGTCCTTGGCTCCTACAATGAGCAGTTCTTC.

The V and J genes are TRBV30 and TRBJ1-6; the D is unclear. Trimming cost V 7 bases and J 0 bases, with 13 bases left between them. The CDR3 sequence is 15 residues long. Germline values: CDR1 GTSNPN, CDR2 SVGIG (reference sequence). CDR3 loop: CASTGGSSYNSPLHF. The DNA for the CDR3 is TGTGCCTCGACGGGAGGGAGCTCCTATAATTCACCCCTCCACTTT.

The V gene is TRBV5-6, the J gene TRBJ1-2, with 8 bases fitting TRBD1. The CDR3 has 13 residues. V lost 2 bases and J lost 7; bases outside the gene matches: 4. Germline lookup yields CDR1 SGHDT and CDR2 YYEEEE. CDR3 amino acids: CASSFGQGFGYTF. As DNA, the CDR3 is TGTGCCAGCAGCTTCGGACAGGGATTTGGCTACACCTTC.

V and J are TRBV6-6 and TRBJ2-6; D gene ambiguous. This CDR3 spans 13 amino acids. Trimming removed 8 bases at V and 4 bases at J, with 9 bases between. CDR1 is MNHNY, CDR2 SVGAGI, per germline (reference sequence). CDR3 amino acids: CASSPPGANVLTF. The CDR3 DNA is TGTGCCAGCTCCCCACCGGGGGCCAACGTCCTGACTTTC.

This clone has only a few counts. The chain recombines TRBV4-2 with TRBJ2-7; the match to TRBD2 covers 7 bases. This CDR3 spans 14 amino acids. With 3 bases clipped from V and 5 bases from J, the junction kept 7 bases outside the gene matches. In germline, CDR1 is LGHNA, CDR2 YNFKEQ. The CDR3 region has the DNA TGTGCCAGCAGCCAGGGAGCGGGACCTGACGAGCAGTACTTC. Translated, it gives CASSQGAGPDEQYF.